One sample yielded the 16 T cell receptor beta chains listed below, sequenced in a study of blood T cell repertoires in COVID-19. The method was immunoSEQ multiplex PCR; TCRdb's version includes in-frame clones alone and lacks a portion of them. Of nearly 400,000 clones in the sample, roughly 90% were seen once. The sequenced sample was PBMCs or T cells enriched from blood (not recorded which). The receptor set was obtained from a young woman who had recovered from COVID-19.

V is TRBV5-8 and J is TRBJ1-2; TRBD1 matches 12 bases. Germline assignment: CDR1 SGHTS and CDR2 YDEGEE. Trimming took 0 bases from V and 1 from J; bases not matched to a gene: 7. The CDR3 loop spans 18 amino acids. The CDR3 sequence: CASSLVLGQGAYNYGYTF. DNA of the CDR3: TGTGCCAGCAGCTTGGTCCTGGGACAGGGGGCGTATAACTATGGCTACACCTTC.

This sequence joins TRBV23-1 and TRBJ2-4; the D gene is possibly TRBD1 (5 bases). TRBV23-1 is filed as an ORF, its function uncertain. This CDR3 has 16 amino acids. Trimming stripped 6 bases from V and 1 base from J, with 16 bases between. CDR3 protein: CASSQPRTHAKNIQYF. The CDR3 DNA reads as TGCGCCAGCAGCCAACCACGGACACACGCCAAAAACATTCAGTACTTC.

The chain joins TRBV7-9 to TRBJ2-7; tentatively, D is TRBD1 (6 bases). This CDR3 is built from 15 residues. Germline values: CDR1 SEHNR, CDR2 FQNEAQ (reference sequence). V lost 4 bases and J 5 bases, leaving 18 bases between the germline ends. CDR3: CASSSSRGIVNEQYF. The CDR3 bases are TGTGCCAGCAGCTCATCCAGGGGAATCGTCAACGAGCAGTACTTC.

V is TRBV19 and J is TRBJ1-4; no definite D call. The CDR3 has 12 amino acids. Germline V CDR1 and CDR2: LNHDA, SQIVND (reference sequence). CDR3 region: CVWPTTNEKLFF. The CDR3 DNA reads as TGTGTCTGGCCCACAACTAATGAAAAACTGTTTTTT.

The J gene is TRBJ1-2, the V gene TRBV5-6; 12 nucleotides align to TRBD1. V was pared by 5 bases and J by 6 bases, with 11 bases of the junction left unmatched. The V gene's germline CDR1 is SGHDT and CDR2 YYEEEE. The CDR3 sequence is 16 residues long. The DNA for the CDR3 is TGTGCCAGCAGTTACCGGGACAGGGGGCTAAATGATGGCTACACCTTC. Translating gives CASSYRDRGLNDGYTF.

The J gene is TRBJ1-2, the V gene TRBV28; 8 positions match TRBD1. CDR3 length: 14 residues. The junction had 6 bases not matched to a gene; V was cut back by 6 bases and J by 3 bases. Per germline, CDR1 MDHEN and CDR2 SYDVKM. Written as DNA, the CDR3 is TGTGCCAGCAGAACACAGGGGGGGTACTATGGCTACACCTTC. Translation gives CASRTQGGYYGYTF.

This clone was seen once. The chain is built from TRBV30 and TRBJ1-2, with D unresolved. CDR3 length equals 15 residues. In germline, CDR1 is GTSNPN, CDR2 SVGIG (reference sequence). Trimming stripped 4 bases from V and 0 bases from J, with 15 bases between. CDR3 bases: TGTGCCTGGAATACGGCGAGGATGCCTAACTATGGCTACACCTTC. It specifies CAWNTARMPNYGYTF.

The chain couples TRBV19 to TRBJ1-5; 12 nucleotides agree with TRBD1. The germline gives CDR1 LNHDA, CDR2 SQIVND (reference sequence). V gave up 3 bases and J gave up 6 bases; unmatched junction bases: 3. CDR3 length: 15 amino acids. CDR3 amino acids: CASSMGGQGAQPQHF. The CDR3 DNA sequence: TGTGCCAGTAGTATGGGGGGACAGGGGGCTCAGCCCCAGCATTTT.

The chain recombines TRBV6-5 with TRBJ1-2; TRBD1 agrees at 7 bases. Germline CDR1 is MNHEY and CDR2 is SVGAGI. The J segment lost 8 bases and the V segment lost 6 bases, leaving 9 bases of the junction unmatched. This CDR3 spans 13 amino acids. CDR3: CASSRDRVRGYTF. The CDR3 DNA is TGTGCCAGCAGCCGTGACAGGGTGAGAGGCTACACCTTC.

The chain links TRBV2 to TRBJ2-1, with 10 bases that match TRBD1. The CDR3 consists of 13 residues. Per germline, CDR1 SNHLY and CDR2 FYNNEI. The V segment lost 7 bases and the J segment 8 bases; nucleotides outside the gene matches: 5. CDR3 loop: CASTGQGEYEQFF. CDR3 DNA sequence: TGTGCCAGCACAGGACAGGGGGAATATGAGCAGTTCTTC. Full variable domain (missing parts from reference TRBV2 and TRBJ2-1): EPEVTQTPSHQVTQMGQEVILRCVPISNHLYFYWYRQILGQKVEFLVSFYNNEISEKSEIFDDQFSVERPDGSNFTLKIRSTKLEDSAMYFCASTGQGEYEQFFGPGTRLTVL.

The genes are TRBV18 and TRBJ2-2; a weak D match, TRBD2 (7 bases). This CDR3 has 16 amino acids. Trimming took 4 bases from V and 4 from J, leaving 16 bases between them. Germline assignment: CDR1 KGHSH and CDR2 LQKENI. The CDR3 DNA reads as TGTGCCAGCTCACGTCCGGGGGGCCAACCCACCGGGGAGCTGTTTTTT. This translates into CASSRPGGQPTGELFF.

The chain couples TRBV7-3 to TRBJ2-3, with 12 bases fitting TRBD2. The germline gives CDR1 SGHTA, CDR2 FQGTGA. This CDR3 has 14 residues. V lost 5 bases, J lost 8 bases, and 5 bases stayed unmatched. The DNA for the CDR3 is TGTGCCAGCAGCCGACTAGCGGGAGATGGTACGCAGTATTTT. This gives the protein CASSRLAGDGTQYF.

This rearrangement joins TRBV5-1 to TRBJ1-1; tentatively, D is TRBD1 (6 bases). The CDR3 is 14 amino acids. Germline CDR1 and CDR2: SGHRS and YFSETQ. V shed 3 bases and J shed 1 base, with 10 bases lying between them. CDR3: CASSSLTGNTEAFF. For the CDR3, the DNA is TGCGCCAGCAGCTCCCTGACAGGGAACACTGAAGCTTTCTTT. The full variable domain, with the rest looked up from reference TRBV5-1 and TRBJ1-1, is KAGVTQTPRYLIKTRGQQVTLSCSPISGHRSVSWYQQTPGQGLQFLFEYFSETQRNKGNFPGRFSGRQFSNSRSEMNVSTLELGDSALYLCASSSLTGNTEAFFGQGTRLTVV.

This chain uses TRBV29-1 with TRBJ1-3; perhaps TRBD1 as D (5 bases). This CDR3 has 12 amino acids. From germline, CDR1 is SQVTM and CDR2 ANQGSEA. Trimming pared 7 bases from V and 0 bases from J, leaving 7 bases between. This CDR3 reads CSARGSGNTIYF. In nucleotides, the CDR3 is TGCAGCGCAAGGGGCTCTGGAAACACCATATATTTT. The full variable domain, with the rest looked up from reference TRBV29-1 and TRBJ1-3, is SAVISQKPSRDICQRGTSLTIQCQVDSQVTMMFWYRQQPGQSLTLIATANQGSEATYESGFVIDKFPISRPNLTFSTLTVSNMSPEDSSIYLCSARGSGNTIYFGEGSWLTVV.

The V and J genes are TRBV7-2 and TRBJ2-7; a weak D match, TRBD1 (6 bases). Germline CDR1 reads SGHTA; CDR2 reads FQGNSA. V was pared by 1 base and J by 6 bases, with 19 bases between. This CDR3 has 16 amino acids. This CDR3 reads CASSLERPGVGFEQYF. CDR3 nucleotide sequence: TGTGCCAGCAGCTTAGAACGGCCAGGGGTGGGTTTCGAGCAGTACTTC.

The sample holds a few counts of this clone. The chain recombines TRBV5-6 with TRBJ1-5; no clear D gene. V dropped 0 bases and J dropped 1 base, with 5 bases sitting between them. This CDR3 region has 14 residues. CDR1 is SGHDT and CDR2 is YYEEEE in the germline V gene. The CDR3: CASSLVASNQPQHF. The CDR3 DNA sequence: TGTGCCAGCAGCTTGGTGGCAAGCAATCAGCCCCAGCATTTT.